These 18 T cell receptor beta chains were all obtained from the same sample, sequenced in a study of chemoradiotherapy in HPV16-positive cancers. The method was immunoSEQ multiplex PCR; TCRdb's version includes in-frame clones alone and lacks a portion of them. Among some 13,000 clones, 65% were seen once, and the ten largest hold about a sixth. The specimen was obtained from a patient who underwent chemoradiotherapy. These receptors originate from a human donor with HPV-associated anogenital cancer.

V and J are TRBV5-4 and TRBJ1-1; D not certain. The V gene lost 0 bases and the J gene lost 1 base, with 4 bases spanning the gap. Germline-derived CDR1 and CDR2 are SGHNT and YYREEE (reference sequence). The CDR3 sequence is 13 residues long. The CDR3 sequence: CASSLGANTEAFF. The CDR3 bases are TGTGCCAGCAGCTTGGGGGCGAACACTGAAGCTTTCTTT.

This clone has just one count. The gene calls are TRBV5-6 and TRBJ2-1; D ambiguous. Trimming removed 0 bases from V and 0 bases from J, with 10 bases in between. This CDR3 has 16 residues. The germline CDR1 and CDR2 sequences are SGHDT and YYEEEE. CDR3 in amino acids: CASSLELTSSYNEQFF. The CDR3 DNA follows: TGTGCCAGCAGCTTGGAACTAACGAGCTCCTACAATGAGCAGTTCTTC.

This clone was detected a few times. The gene calls are TRBV6-5 and TRBJ2-1, with 9 bases fitting TRBD2. This CDR3 is 14 amino acids long. After removal of 8 bases from V and 4 bases from J, the junction contained 6 bases not matched to a gene. Germline CDR1 MNHEY, CDR2 SVGAGI. This CDR3 is CASAAGGPYNEQFF. The CDR3 bases are TGTGCCAGCGCCGCGGGAGGGCCGTACAATGAGCAGTTCTTC.

This clone has a handful of counts. V is TRBV2 and J is TRBJ2-7; tentative D call: TRBD2 (7 bases). Germline V gene sequence: CDR1 SNHLY, CDR2 FYNNEI. The CDR3 sequence is 15 residues long. Trimming pared 1 base from V and 0 bases from J, leaving 10 bases between. The CDR3 region is CASSEGGGRSYEQYF. The DNA for the CDR3 is TGTGCCAGCAGTGAAGGCGGGGGCCGCTCCTACGAGCAGTACTTC. Together with reference TRBV2 and TRBJ2-7, the CDR3 gives the full variable domain: EPEVTQTPSHQVTQMGQEVILRCVPISNHLYFYWYRQILGQKVEFLVSFYNNEISEKSEIFDDQFSVERPDGSNFTLKIRSTKLEDSAMYFCASSEGGGRSYEQYFGPGTRLTVT.

In this sample, this clone is medium-sized. V usage is TRBV21-1 and J usage is TRBJ2-3; no DNA check was done on the table's D call, TRBD1. TRBV21-1 is assigned pseudogene status. The CDR3 totals 15 residues. CDR3 sequence: CASSTWDRGQDTQYF. The CDR3 bases are TGTGCCAGCAGCACATGGGACAGGGGGCAGGATACGCAGTATTTT.

The CDR3 here is CASSVGASQPQHF. CDR3 DNA: TGTGCCAGCAGCGTGGGGGCCTCTCAGCCCCAGCATTTT. This chain connects TRBV28 to TRBJ1-5, with a possible D match to TRBD1 (6 bases). V was clipped by 6 bases and J by 6 bases, with 12 bases between them. The CDR3 consists of 13 residues. From germline, CDR1 is MDHEN and CDR2 SYDVKM.

This clone came up a few times. The chain links TRBV4-3 to TRBJ2-3; D gene ambiguous. Trimming shortened V by 2 bases and J by 6 bases, and 15 bases separated the two germline ends. CDR3 length equals 15 residues. Germline V gene data show CDR1 as LGHNA and CDR2 as YSLEER. In DNA form, the CDR3 reads TGCGCCAGCAGCCAACAGACAAGGGATGGGGATACGCAGTATTTT. It is translated as CASSQQTRDGDTQYF.

This sequence joins TRBV11-3 and TRBJ2-7, with unresolved D. V was shortened by 0 bases and J by 6 bases, with 12 bases between the two germline ends. The germline CDR1 and CDR2 sequences are SGHNT and YENEEA. The CDR3 is made up of 14 amino acids. Written as DNA, the CDR3 is TGTGCCAGCAGCTTAGATCTCCGACACACCGAGCAGTACTTC. This codes for CASSLDLRHTEQYF.

CDR3 sequence reads: CASSVFSGITGEQFF. The DNA for the CDR3 is TGTGCCAGCAGCGTGTTTAGCGGGATCACCGGTGAGCAGTTCTTC. V gene TRBV9 combines with J gene TRBJ2-1; TRBD2 agrees at 8 bases. In germline, CDR1 is SGDLS, CDR2 YYNGEE. The CDR3 is 15 residues long. V shed 2 bases, J shed 9 bases, and the junction held 10 bases outside the gene matches.

The chain recombines TRBV5-4 with TRBJ2-3; D might be TRBD2 (5 bases). Looked up from germline, CDR1 is SGHNT and CDR2 is YYREEE (reference sequence). Trimming cost V 3 bases and J 6 bases, with 14 bases left between them. The length of the CDR3 is 14 residues. The DNA of the CDR3 is TGTGCCAGCAGCTGGGGTCTGGAGGTTGATACGCAGTATTTT. As protein: CASSWGLEVDTQYF.

The chain has TRBV19 and TRBJ2-2, with D unresolved. This CDR3 comprises 17 residues. Germline CDR1 is LNHDA and CDR2 is SQIVND (reference sequence). Trimming stripped 0 bases from V and 4 bases from J, with 15 bases between. CDR3 loop: CASSIDSTRGRTGELFF. CDR3 coding DNA: TGTGCCAGTAGTATAGATTCAACCCGTGGTCGCACCGGGGAGCTGTTTTTT.

The chain uses TRBV18 and TRBJ1-3; 7 nucleotides align to TRBD1. Germline values: CDR1 KGHSH, CDR2 LQKENI. V lost 1 base to trimming and J lost 0 bases; unmatched junction nucleotides: 3. CDR3 length: 16 residues. The DNA for the CDR3 is TGTGCCAGCTCACCACGAGACAGGGTCTCTGGAAACACCATATATTTT. This encodes CASSPRDRVSGNTIYF.

This clone was observed a few times. The rearrangement links TRBV4-1 to TRBJ1-2, with D unclear. Trimming took 3 bases from V and 7 from J, leaving 6 bases between them. The V gene's germline CDR1 is MGHRA and CDR2 YSYEKL. The CDR3 length is 11 residues. The CDR3 here is CASSHMTGYTF. CDR3 in DNA: TGCGCCAGCAGCCACATGACTGGCTACACCTTC.

The chain uses TRBV18 and TRBJ2-5; D is unclear. V shed 3 bases and J shed 5 bases, with 7 bases lying between them. This CDR3 is built from 12 residues. The germline gives CDR1 KGHSH, CDR2 LQKENI. Written as DNA, the CDR3 is TGTGCCAGCTCACCCCTTGGGGAGACCCAGTACTTC. This gives the protein CASSPLGETQYF.

The chain combines TRBV9 with TRBJ2-7; the match to TRBD2 covers 7 bases. The CDR3 has 16 amino acids. Germline V gene data show CDR1 as SGDLS and CDR2 as YYNGEE. V lost 0 bases to trimming and J lost 2 bases; unmatched junction nucleotides: 8. In nucleotides, the CDR3 is TGTGCCAGCAGCGTAGCAGGAGCGGGACCCCCCTACGAGCAGTACTTC. Its protein product is CASSVAGAGPPYEQYF.

This clone showed up just a few times. The chain is built from TRBV4-3 and TRBJ2-1, with D perhaps given as TRBD1 or TRBD2 (5 bases each). The CDR3 is 14 amino acids. Trimming took off 1 base at V and 9 bases at J, with 13 bases between the two ends. CDR1 and CDR2 from the germline V gene are LGHNA and YSLEER. Written as DNA, the CDR3 is TGCGCCAGCAGCCAAGCACTATCCGGGGCTGAGCAGTTCTTC. It specifies CASSQALSGAEQFF.

The rearrangement joins TRBV29-1 to TRBJ1-1; D gene unclear. CDR1 is SQVTM, CDR2 ANQGSEA, per germline. This CDR3 contains 11 residues. V dropped 7 bases and J dropped 1 base, with 7 bases sitting between them. CDR3 DNA sequence: TGCAGCGGAGGAGAGAACACTGAAGCTTTCTTT. This codes for CSGGENTEAFF.

In its sample, this clone was seen a few times. The gene calls are TRBV10-3 and TRBJ1-3; possible D gene TRBD1, 6 bases. The V end was cut by 3 bases, the J end by 2 bases, with 11 bases between. In germline, CDR1 is ENHRY, CDR2 SYGVKD. The length of the CDR3 is 15 residues. In DNA, the CDR3 is TGTGCCATCAGTGAACAGAACAGGGCTGGAAACACCATATATTTT. Its protein product is CAISEQNRAGNTIYF.